This TCR beta chain was obtained from a study of blood T cell repertoires in COVID-19 (dated by TCRdb to 2020 to 2021). With regard to the full study: Samples from collaborators originated in the United States, Italy and Spain and spanned both the acute and convalescent phases of COVID-19. Samples came from the ongoing ImmuneRACE study (first 160 participants) plus 1,254 subjects from 6 global collaborators. The material from the prospective study consisted of cDNA or gDNA derived from T cells, B-cell-depleted T cells, or PBMCs. Deeply sampled blood TCRbeta repertoires from subjects exposed to, actively infected with, or recovered from COVID-19 were included in the dataset. HLA class I and class II types, where available, came from metadata supplied by the sample provider rather than from assay-based typing. The repertoires were released in a freely available public database meant as a resource for research on the immune response to SARS-CoV-2. Nearly every sample came with metadata listing a de-identified subject ID, COVID-19 status, age in years and sex. What the study reported, not specific to this receptor: The amount of clinical and demographic metadata varied by source and participant and was provided uncurated.

A remark on this clone: Its antigen target is currently unknown. There are no base qualities to consult, and no much larger clone falls within one base.

The immunoSEQ Assay, a bias-controlled multiplex PCR, was used to amplify TCRbeta CDR3 regions from genomic DNA. In the original analysis: The number of nucleated cells in each sample was estimated from the amplification of reference gene primers within the assay. To quantify the absolute abundance of each unique TCRbeta CDR3 rearrangement, sequence reads were collapsed and filtered. For each sample, productive Simpson clonality was calculated as the square root of Simpson's diversity index across productive rearrangements. This immuneACCESS table, as held by TCRdb, lists in-frame sequences with V and J called but not all clones. Of the missing ones, under half trace to an unresolved V gene in checked studies; the others have no known cause. Clone size and V and J calls were adopted from that table, with D and trimming inferred from the DNA. The sample includes about 400,000 clones, with 88% observed a single time. The top ten clones comprise over 2% of the sample.

The junction carries 16 bases between V and J, which are trimmed by 6 bases and 1 base respectively. The germline V gene (reference sequence) sets CDR1 to LNHDA and CDR2 to SQIVND. The CDR3 contains 16 residues, cysteine and phenylalanine counted. This entry keeps only the CDR3 DNA: 48 bases, framed from base 1. Enrolling through a virtual design, the prospective study's participants ranged in age from roughly 18 to 95 years and lived across around 25 United States geographic areas. In the prospective study, cohorts were assigned on the basis of participant-reported clinical history obtained from a screening survey and a study questionnaire. In the prospective study, whole blood, serum and a nasopharyngeal or oropharyngeal swab were collected from each participant by mobile phlebotomists. Prospective study participants could optionally give additional blood draws and questionnaires over an approximately 2-month period. Before DNA extraction, prospective study blood samples were shipped either frozen or at room temperature.

The sequence joins TRBV19 to TRBJ1-5; TRBD1 is a possible D gene, resting on 6 matching bases. The specimen sequenced was PBMCs or T cells enriched from blood (not recorded which). The sequence derives from a woman in her forties with acute COVID-19. For the CDR3, the sequence is CASRTGQIGSNQPQHF. In nucleotides, the sequence is TGTGCCAGTAGGACCGGACAGATTGGGAGCAATCAGCCCCAGCATTTT. Here the CDR3 is joined to the reference TRBV19 and TRBJ1-5 genes, and the full variable domain is: DGGITQSPKYLFRKEGQNVTLSCEQNLNHDAMYWYRQDPGQGLRLIYYSQIVNDFQKGDIAEGYSVSREKKESFPLTVTSAQKNPTAFYLCASRTGQIGSNQPQHFGDGTRLSIL.